Here is one T cell receptor beta chain with its context. This entry is derived from a study of OX40 agonist ivuxolimab in advanced cancers. Looking at the study overall: Intravenous ivuxolimab was administered to patients every 2 weeks at 0.01 to 10 mg/kg. The study enrolled dose-escalation patients with hepatocellular carcinoma, melanoma, renal cell or head and neck cancer. Age averaged around 58 years (range roughly 23 to 79), and about 86% were male.

Blood specimens came from baseline, cycle 4 day 1, and cycle 7 day 1. CDR1 is SNHLY, CDR2 FYNNEI, per germline. V was trimmed by 3 bases and J by 0 bases, leaving 12 bases between them. The length of the CDR3 is 15 residues. Libraries were prepared by immunoSEQ multiplex PCR; TCRdb keeps only in-frame clonotypes and omits some of them. The sample lists 50,000 to 85,000 clones; less than 85% were seen once. The starting material was CD4+ or CD8+ T cells sorted from blood, obtained in a trial of the OX40 agonist ivuxolimab. The V gene is TRBV2, the J gene TRBJ2-7; D possibly uses TRBD1 or TRBD2 (5 bases each). This receptor was taken from an adult with an advanced solid tumor such as melanoma, head and neck, liver or kidney cancer. CDR3 in DNA: TGTGCCAGCAGTGAGGGGGAGCGCCGCTCCTACGAGCAGTACTTC. Residues: CASSEGERRSYEQYF.